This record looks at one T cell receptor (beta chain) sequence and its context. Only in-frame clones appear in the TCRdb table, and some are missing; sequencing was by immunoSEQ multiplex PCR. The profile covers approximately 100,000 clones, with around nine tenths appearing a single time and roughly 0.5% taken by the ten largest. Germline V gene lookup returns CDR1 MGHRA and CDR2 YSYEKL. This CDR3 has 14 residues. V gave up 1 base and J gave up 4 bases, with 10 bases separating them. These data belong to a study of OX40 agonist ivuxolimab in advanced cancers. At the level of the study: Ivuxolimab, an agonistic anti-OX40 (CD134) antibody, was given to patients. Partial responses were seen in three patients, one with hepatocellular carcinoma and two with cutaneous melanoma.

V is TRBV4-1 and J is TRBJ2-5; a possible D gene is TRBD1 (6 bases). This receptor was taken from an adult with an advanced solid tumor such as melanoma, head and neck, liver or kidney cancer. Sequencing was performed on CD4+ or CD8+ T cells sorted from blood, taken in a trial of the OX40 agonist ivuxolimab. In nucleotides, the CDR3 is TGCGCCAGCAGCCAAGGTGTAGGGGGAGAGACCCAGTACTTC. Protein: CASSQGVGGETQYF.